This TCR beta chain was sequenced in a study of regulatory T cells in long-lasting Graves disease. Germline V gene data show CDR1 as MDHEN and CDR2 as SYDVKM. Trimming cost V 7 bases and J 2 bases, with 15 bases left between them. This CDR3 contains 14 residues. Overall study results and limits: Persistent Graves' patients showed a TCR diversity that was lower than that of newly diagnosed ones.

Libraries of TCR beta came from iRepertoire HTBI primers plus Arm-PCR of CDR3 regions. TCRdb processed the multiplex PCR reads anew with MiXCR; each CDR3 protein has one entry. The repertoire holds about 400,000 distinct CDR3 sequences, 15% to 20% seen once, with 20% to 25% in the top ten. This clonotype appeared many times. Its antigen is still unknown. Sample time point: newly diagnosed GD, antithyroid drugs for less than 3 months. The TCR library was prepared using RNA isolated from PBMCs. The sample was also reused in another study, on T cells in Graves' hyperthyroidism and ophthalmopathy.

The sequenced sample was peripheral blood mononuclear cells (PBMCs), obtained at new diagnosis, from a patient treated with antithyroid drugs. This TCR came from a woman under 30 with Graves disease. The rearrangement uses TRBV28 and TRBJ2-7; D is perhaps TRBD2 (6 bases). The CDR3 DNA follows: TGTGCCAGCACCCAAGGCGGGGCCCCCTACGAGCAGTACTTC. Translation gives CASTQGGAPYEQYF.